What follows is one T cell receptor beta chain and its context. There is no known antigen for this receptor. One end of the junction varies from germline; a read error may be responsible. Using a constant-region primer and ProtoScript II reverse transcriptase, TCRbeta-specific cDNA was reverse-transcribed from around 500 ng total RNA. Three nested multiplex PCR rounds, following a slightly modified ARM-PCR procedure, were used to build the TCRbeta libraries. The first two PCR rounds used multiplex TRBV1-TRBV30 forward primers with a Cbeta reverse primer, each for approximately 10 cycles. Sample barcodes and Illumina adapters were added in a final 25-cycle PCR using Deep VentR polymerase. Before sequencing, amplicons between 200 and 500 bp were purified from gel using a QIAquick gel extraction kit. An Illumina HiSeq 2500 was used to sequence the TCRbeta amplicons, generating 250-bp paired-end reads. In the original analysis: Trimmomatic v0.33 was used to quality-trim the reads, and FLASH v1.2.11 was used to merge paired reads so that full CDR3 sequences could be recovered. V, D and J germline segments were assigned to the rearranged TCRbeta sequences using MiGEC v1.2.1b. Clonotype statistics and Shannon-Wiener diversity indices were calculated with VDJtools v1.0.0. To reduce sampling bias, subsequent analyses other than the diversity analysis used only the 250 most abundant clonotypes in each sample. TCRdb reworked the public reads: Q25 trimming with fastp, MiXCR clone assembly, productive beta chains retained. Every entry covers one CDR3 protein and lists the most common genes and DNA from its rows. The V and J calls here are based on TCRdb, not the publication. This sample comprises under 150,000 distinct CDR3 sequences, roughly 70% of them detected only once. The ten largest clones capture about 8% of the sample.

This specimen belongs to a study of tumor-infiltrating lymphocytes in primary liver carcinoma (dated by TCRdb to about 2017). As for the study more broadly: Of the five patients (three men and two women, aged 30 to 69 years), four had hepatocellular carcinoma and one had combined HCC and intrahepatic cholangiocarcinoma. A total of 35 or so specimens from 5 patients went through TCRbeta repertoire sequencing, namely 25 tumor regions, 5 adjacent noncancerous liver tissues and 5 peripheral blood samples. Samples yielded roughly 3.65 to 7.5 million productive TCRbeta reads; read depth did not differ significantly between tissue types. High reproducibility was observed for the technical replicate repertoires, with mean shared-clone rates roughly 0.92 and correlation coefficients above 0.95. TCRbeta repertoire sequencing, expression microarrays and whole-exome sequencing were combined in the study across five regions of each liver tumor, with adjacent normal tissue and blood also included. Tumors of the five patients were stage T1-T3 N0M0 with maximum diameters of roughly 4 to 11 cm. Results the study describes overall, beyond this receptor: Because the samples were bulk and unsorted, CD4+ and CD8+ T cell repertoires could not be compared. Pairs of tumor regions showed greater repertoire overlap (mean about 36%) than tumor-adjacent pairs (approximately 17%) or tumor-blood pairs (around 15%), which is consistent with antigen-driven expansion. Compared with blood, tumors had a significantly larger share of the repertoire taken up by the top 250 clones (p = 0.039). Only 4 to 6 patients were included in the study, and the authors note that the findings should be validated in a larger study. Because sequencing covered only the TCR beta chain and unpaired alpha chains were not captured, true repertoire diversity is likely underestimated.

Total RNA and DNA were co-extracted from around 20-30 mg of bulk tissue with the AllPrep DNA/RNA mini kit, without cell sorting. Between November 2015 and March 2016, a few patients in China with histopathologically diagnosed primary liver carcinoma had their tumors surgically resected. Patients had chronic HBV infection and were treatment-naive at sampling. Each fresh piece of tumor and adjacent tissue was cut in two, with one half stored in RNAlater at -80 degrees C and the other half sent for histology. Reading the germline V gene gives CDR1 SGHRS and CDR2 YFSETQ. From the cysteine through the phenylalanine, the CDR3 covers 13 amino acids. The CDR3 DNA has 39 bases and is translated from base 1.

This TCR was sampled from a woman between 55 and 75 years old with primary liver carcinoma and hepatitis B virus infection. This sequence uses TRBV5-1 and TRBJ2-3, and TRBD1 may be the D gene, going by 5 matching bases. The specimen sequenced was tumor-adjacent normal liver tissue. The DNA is TGCGCCAGCATCGGGCGACAGACATATACGCAATATTTT. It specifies CASIGRQTYTQYF.